A single sample is the source of the 7 T cell receptor beta chains below, sequenced in a study of preoperative IRX-2 immunotherapy in early breast cancer. Clones were read by immunoSEQ multiplex PCR, and TCRdb kept only the in-frame ones, dropping some. The sample has about 43,000 clones, 85% to 95% seen once. Regarding treatment: preoperative locoregional IRX-2 cytokine immunotherapy. Specimen: tumor tissue, collected after IRX-2 immunotherapy. The receptors stem from a human donor with breast cancer.

The rearrangement links TRBV2 to TRBJ2-5; 8 nucleotides match TRBD2. The J call may be incorrect, as the DNA end agrees better with TRBJ2-7. Germline V gene data show CDR1 as SNHLY and CDR2 as FYNNEI. The CDR3 has 15 amino acids. The CDR3 reads CASSEIAGSSYEQYF. CDR3 coding DNA: TGTGCCAGCAGTGAAATAGCGGGATCCAGCTACGAGCAGTACTTC.

The rearrangement joins TRBV5-1 to TRBJ1-1; D not certain. The CDR3 runs 15 residues. The ends were cut back, 0 bases at V and 0 bases at J, with 9 bases in the middle. CDR1 and CDR2 (germline): SGHRS, YFSETQ. CDR3 amino acids: CASSLGSGLNTEAFF. The CDR3, as DNA: TGCGCCAGCAGCTTGGGCAGCGGGCTGAACACTGAAGCTTTCTTT.

V usage is TRBV15 and J usage is TRBJ2-1; TRBD1 might be the D (6 bases). The CDR3 loop spans 15 amino acids. Trimming took 6 bases from V and 2 from J, leaving 14 bases between them. Germline CDR1 and CDR2: LNHNV and YYDKDF (reference sequence). The CDR3 region is CATRRPGHPYNEQFF. The CDR3 DNA follows: TGTGCCACCAGACGTCCGGGACATCCCTACAATGAGCAGTTCTTC.

The V call is TRBV7-2, the J call TRBJ1-2, with D maybe TRBD1 (6 bases). V was clipped by 2 bases and J by 7 bases, with 8 bases between them. This CDR3 region has 12 residues. The germline gives CDR1 SGHTA, CDR2 FQGNSA. CDR3 sequence (DNA): TGTGCCAGCAGCTTATGGACAGTTGGCTACACCTTC. It translates to CASSLWTVGYTF. The whole variable domain, filled in from reference TRBV7-2 and TRBJ1-2, reads GAGVSQSPSNKVTEKGKDVELRCDPISGHTALYWYRQSLGQGLEFLIYFQGNSAPDKSGLPSDRFSAERTGGSVSTLTIQRTQQEDSAVYLCASSLWTVGYTFGSGTRLTVV.

This CDR3 is CASSHTMISGGAADTQYF. The CDR3 region has the DNA TGTGCCAGCAGCCATACGATGATTAGCGGGGGGGCCGCAGATACGCAGTATTTT. The chain combines TRBV7-2 with TRBJ2-3; 11 bases align to TRBD2. Germline V CDR1 and CDR2: SGHTA, FQGNSA. V was pared by 5 bases and J by 4 bases, with 14 bases of the junction left unmatched. CDR3 length: 18 amino acids.

The chain carries TRBV4-2 and TRBJ2-3, with TRBD1 identical over 12 bases. CDR3 size: 14 residues. Trimming removed 4 bases from V and 9 bases from J; junction bases left unmatched: 5. Germline loops: CDR1 LGHNA, CDR2 YNFKEQ. The CDR3 loop is CASSPTGTGGTQYF. CDR3 DNA sequence: TGTGCCAGCAGCCCGACAGGGACAGGGGGCACGCAGTATTTT.

V gene TRBV2 combines with J gene TRBJ2-1; D gene ambiguous. There are 15 residues in the CDR3. The V end was cut by 8 bases, the J end by 0 bases, with 14 bases between. Germline CDR1 reads SNHLY; CDR2 reads FYNNEI. The CDR3 DNA reads TGTGCCAGCCAATTGGAATCAGGCTCCTACAATGAGCAGTTCTTC. Translating gives CASQLESGSYNEQFF.